This T cell receptor beta chain was identified during a study of OX40 agonist ivuxolimab in advanced cancers. Study overall: An agonistic human IgG2 monoclonal antibody against OX40 (CD134) was given. In this trial design, patients received ivuxolimab intravenously at 0.01 to 10 mg/kg every 2 weeks. One patient with hepatocellular carcinoma and two with cutaneous melanoma, three in all, had partial responses.

As concerns this clone: The antigen is unknown.

This CDR3 has 16 residues. Germline V gene sequence: CDR1 SNHLY, CDR2 FYNNEI. V dropped 7 bases and J dropped 2 bases, with 18 bases sitting between them. Regarding the study as a whole: In CD8+ T cells, expanded clones were on average more numerous than in CD4+.

This table comes from immunoSEQ multiplex PCR, and its TCRdb copy is limited to in-frame clones, with some not included. The sample lists roughly 100,000 clones; approximately 93% were seen once. The starting material was CD4+ or CD8+ T cells sorted from blood, obtained in a trial of the OX40 agonist ivuxolimab. V and J are TRBV2 and TRBJ1-5; possibly TRBD1 for D (5 bases). This sequence was found in an adult with an advanced solid tumor such as melanoma, head and neck, liver or kidney cancer. The CDR3 here is CASKAERGSGNQPQHF. The CDR3 DNA reads TGTGCCAGCAAGGCGGAGAGGGGAAGCGGCAATCAGCCCCAGCATTTT.